The 8 T cell receptor beta chains below all came from one sample that was sequenced in a study of early T cells in non-severe SARS-CoV-2 infection (dated by TCRdb to the early 2020s). Libraries were made using 5' RACE. Sequencing relied on a NextSeq 500. Using fastp trimming at Q25 and MiXCR clonotype assembly, TCRdb reanalyzed the public sequencing data and kept in-frame beta chains. Identical CDR3 proteins give one entry, which carries the most common genes and DNA. The sample table lists 28,000 or so distinct CDR3 sequences, around 4.2% of them with a count of one. Of the sample, 7% to 10% falls within the top ten clones. Specimen: whole blood. These receptors originate from an adult who was a healthcare worker with PCR-confirmed SARS-CoV-2 infection or an uninfected control (not recorded which).

This clonotype was recorded at least ten times. The rearrangement joins TRBV6-1 to TRBJ2-5; tentative D call: TRBD2 (5 bases). V lost 1 base, J lost 6 bases, and 12 bases lay in between. The CDR3 sequence is 14 residues long. Germline assignment: CDR1 MNHNS and CDR2 SASEGT. In DNA form, the CDR3 reads TGTGCCAGCAGTGAAGTGGAGGACGAAAAGACCCAGTACTTC. It codes for CASSEVEDEKTQYF.

This clonotype was picked up a small number of times. The V call is TRBV25-1, the J call TRBJ2-4, with 10 nucleotides matching TRBD1. The CDR3 is 14 residues long. Germline assignment: CDR1 MGHDK and CDR2 SYGVNS. The trim removed 2 bases at V and 10 bases at J, leaving 5 bases unmatched. The CDR3 reads CASSEEGQGRIQYF. For the CDR3, the DNA is TGTGCCAGCAGTGAAGAGGGACAGGGGCGGATTCAGTACTTC.

This clonotype has just a few counts. This chain connects TRBV24-1 to TRBJ2-5, with D perhaps TRBD1 or TRBD2 (5 bases each). The germline V and J ends were trimmed by 4 bases and 7 bases, with 9 bases remaining between them. The CDR3 extends over 12 amino acids. From germline, CDR1 is KGHDR and CDR2 SFDVKD. CDR3 loop: CATSERDGTQYF. The CDR3 nucleotides are TGTGCCACCAGTGAAAGGGACGGGACCCAGTACTTC.

Ten or more counts support this clonotype. This chain joins TRBV5-4 and TRBJ1-2, with D maybe TRBD1 (5 bases). CDR1 and CDR2 from the germline V gene are SGHNT and YYREEE (reference sequence). This CDR3 has 17 residues. V was trimmed by 3 bases and J by 6 bases, leaving 24 bases between them. The CDR3, as DNA: TGTGCCAGCAGCTCCAGGACACCCTCTTTTAAAAGGGATGGCTACACCTTC. It specifies CASSSRTPSFKRDGYTF.

There are many counts of this clonotype. The junction differs from germline at one of its ends, possibly a read error. The rearrangement links TRBV2 to TRBJ2-1; TRBD2 aligns across 9 bases. Germline V gene lookup returns CDR1 SNHLY and CDR2 FYNNEI. The CDR3 runs to 14 residues. The DNA for the CDR3 is TGTGCCAGCAGTGAAGCGGAATCGCGAGCGGGAGGAGTCTTC. Translation gives CASSEAESRAGGVF.

This clonotype was seen ten or more times. The gene calls are TRBV12-3 or TRBV12-4 and TRBJ2-1; D might be TRBD1 (6 bases). V lost 3 bases and J lost 7, with 16 bases in between. This CDR3 is 15 amino acids long. DNA of the CDR3: TGTGCCAGCAGTTTTTTCGGGACACCCTCTAATGAGCAGTTCTTC. Translating gives CASSFFGTPSNEQFF.

This clonotype was found many times. The J gene is TRBJ2-5, the V gene TRBV13, with 10 nucleotides matching TRBD2. The germline V gene has CDR1 PRHDT and CDR2 FYEKMQ (reference sequence). The CDR3 is 17 residues long. J was trimmed by 7 bases and V by 5 bases; bases with no gene match: 16. The DNA of the CDR3 is TGTGCCAGCAGCCCCTCGTTCGAGCGGGAGGGCGCGGGGACCCAGTACTTC. It encodes CASSPSFEREGAGTQYF.

This clonotype was seen ten or more times. This rearrangement joins TRBV12-3 or TRBV12-4 to TRBJ1-5; no reliable D call. The CDR3 consists of 14 residues. The germline V and J ends were trimmed by 1 base and 6 bases, with 10 bases remaining between them. CDR3 amino acids: CASSLGGLGQPQHF. CDR3 bases: TGTGCCAGCAGTTTAGGGGGATTAGGTCAGCCCCAGCATTTT.